This is a list of T cell receptor beta chains from one sample in a study of T-cell reconstitution after alpha-beta-depleted transplantation in children. TCRdb re-analysed the PCR reads in MiXCR, keeping a single row per CDR3 protein. The sample contains 540,000 or so distinct CDR3 sequences, under 25% of which appear only once. The source was PBMCs, mostly from graft donor cells, collected 360 days after TCRalphabeta/CD19-depleted stem cell transplant. The receptors originated from a boy in the first two years of life who had a stem cell transplant for acute myeloid leukemia, so the T cells may come from the graft donor. The CDR3 runs from the conserved cysteine through the conserved F or W. D genes are given only for firm matches. The listing skips clone size in some rows; elsewhere it reads once, few, many or a size class.

clone_size	j_call	v_call	d_call	cdr3_nt	cdr3_aa
NA	TRBJ2-6	TRBV4-3	NA	TGCGCCAGCAGCCAAGATAATTTTCGGGCCAACGTCCTGACTTTC	CASSQDNFRANVLTF
few	TRBJ2-7	TRBV10-2	TRBD2	TGCGCCAGCAGTGAGTCGGCCAGCGGGAGATCCTATGAGCAGTACTTC	CASSESASGRSYEQYF
NA	TRBJ2-1	TRBV7-8	TRBD1	TGTGCCAGCAGCCGACAGGGCCTTCCCAACAATGAGCAGTTCTTC	CASSRQGLPNNEQFF
NA	TRBJ2-3	TRBV6-1	NA	TGTGCCAGCAGCAGCCTCGATGTTTCAGATACGCAGTATTTT	CASSSLDVSDTQYF
once	TRBJ1-3	TRBV20-1	TRBD1	TGCAGTGCTGGATCGGGACAGGGAAACACCATATATTTT	CSAGSGQGNTIYF
NA	TRBJ2-1	TRBV6-5	NA	TGTGCCAGCAGTTTCACAACAGGGCTGGGTAACAATGAGCAGTTCTTC	CASSFTTGLGNNEQFF
many	TRBJ2-1	TRBV20-1	NA	TGCAGCGCTACGAGGATAAATGAGCAGTTCTTC	CSATRINEQFF
many	TRBJ2-1	TRBV24-1	TRBD1	TGTGCCACCAGTGATTTGGGGCAGGGGGCAGTTGAGCAGTTCTTC	CATSDLGQGAVEQFF
NA	TRBJ1-1	TRBV15	NA	TGTGCCACCAGCAGCATCAGGGTTTTGAACACTGAAGCTTTCTTT	CATSSIRVLNTEAFF
few	TRBJ2-7	TRBV9	NA	TGTGCCAGCAGCGTAGAAGGGAACCCCTACGAGCAGTACTTC	CASSVEGNPYEQYF
NA	TRBJ2-3	TRBV25-1	TRBD1	TGTGCCAGCAGTGAAGGACAGGGGGTTGGAGATACGCAGTATTTT	CASSEGQGVGDTQYF
NA	TRBJ1-5	TRBV12-3/TRBV12-4	TRBD1	TGTGCCAGCAGTTTTGGGTCGACAGGGGGCTCAAGCAATCAGCCCCAGCATTTT	CASSFGSTGGSSNQPQHF
NA	TRBJ1-1	TRBV6-5	TRBD1	TGTGCCAGCAGTTACATGCGAGGGACAGGGCCCGTCACTGAAGCTTTCTTT	CASSYMRGTGPVTEAFF
few	TRBJ1-5	TRBV29-1	NA	TGCAGCGTTGTGGTAGGGCATGCCAATCAGCCCCAGCATTTT	CSVVVGHANQPQHF
NA	TRBJ1-2	TRBV30	NA	TGTGCCTGGAGTGTAGTGTATGGCTACACCTTC	CAWSVVYGYTF
NA	TRBJ2-5	TRBV24-1	NA	TGTGCCACCAGTGATCTGGAGACAGATCAAGAGACCCAGTACTTC	CATSDLETDQETQYF
few	TRBJ2-3	TRBV12-3/TRBV12-4	NA	TGTGCCAGCAGTTTCGACAGACAGGCCGCAGATACGCAGTATTTT	CASSFDRQAADTQYF
many	TRBJ2-7	TRBV7-6	NA	TGTGCCAGCAGCTTAGTAGCTACAGGCGGTTACGAGCAGTACTTC	CASSLVATGGYEQYF
NA	TRBJ1-1	TRBV21-1	NA	TGTGCCAGCAGCAAGACACCATACACTGAAGCTTTCTTT	CASSKTPYTEAFF
NA	TRBJ2-2	TRBV7-2	NA	TGTGCCAGCAGCCGGGGTCAGATACACACCGGGGAGCTGTTTTTT	CASSRGQIHTGELFF
NA	TRBJ1-5	TRBV6-2/TRBV6-3	NA	TGTGCCAGCATCGGCTCCTACCCAGAGGATGGGAAAGGCAATCAGCCCCAGCATTTT	CASIGSYPEDGKGNQPQHF
few	TRBJ1-5	TRBV20-1	NA	TGCAGTGCTAGAGTGGGACCAAATATTTATCAGCCCCAGCATTTT	CSARVGPNIYQPQHF
NA	TRBJ2-1	TRBV5-6	TRBD2	TGTACCAGCAGCTCGGGACTAGCGGACAATGAGCAGTTCTTC	CTSSSGLADNEQFF
NA	TRBJ2-2	TRBV18	NA	TGTGCCAGCTCACCAACACAGATCAACACCGGGGAGCTGTTTTTT	CASSPTQINTGELFF
many	TRBJ2-3	TRBV18	NA	TGTGCCAGCTCACCTGAGGATACGCAGTATTTT	CASSPEDTQYF
NA	TRBJ2-7	TRBV6-5	NA	TGTGCCAGCAGTTATTCCTTTTTAAGGGGGGACGAGCAGTACTTC	CASSYSFLRGDEQYF
few	TRBJ2-7	TRBV7-9	TRBD1	TGTGCCAGCAGCTCTCGTGACAGGGTCCACGAGCAGTACTTC	CASSSRDRVHEQYF
many	TRBJ2-5	TRBV6-5	NA	TGTGCCAGCAGTTACTCTAGACTGACACAAGAGACCCAGTACTTC	CASSYSRLTQETQYF
few	TRBJ2-7	TRBV20-1	NA	TGCAGTGCTAGAGATGATCCTGTGACCGATAACTCCTACGAGCAGTACTTC	CSARDDPVTDNSYEQYF
many	TRBJ2-5	TRBV13	NA	TGTGCCAGCAGCTCTCTTACGAGACAGGCCTTTGAAGAGACCCAGTACTTC	CASSSLTRQAFEETQYF
many	TRBJ1-6	TRBV6-5	TRBD1	TGTGCCAGCAGTTACTCAGGGACAGTAAATTCACCCCTCCACTTT	CASSYSGTVNSPLHF
NA	TRBJ2-5	TRBV7-2	NA	TGTGCCAGCAGCGACCGGGTGGGGAAAGAGACCCAGTACTTC	CASSDRVGKETQYF
few	TRBJ1-1	TRBV12-3/TRBV12-4	NA	TGTGCCAGCAGTTCGACAAGTAACACTGAAGCTTTCTTT	CASSSTSNTEAFF
many	TRBJ1-2	TRBV9	NA	TGTGCCAGCAGCGTAGGACCCCCGCTGGACAAGGGACACTATGGCTACACCTTC	CASSVGPPLDKGHYGYTF
once	TRBJ1-1	TRBV4-3	NA	TGCGCCAGCAGCCAAGAAGAGGGATGGGGCACTGAAGCTTTCTTT	CASSQEEGWGTEAFF
NA	TRBJ2-7	TRBV5-1	NA	TGCGCCAGCAGCTTAAGCAGGGACTCCGAGCAGTACTTC	CASSLSRDSEQYF
few	TRBJ1-1	TRBV7-2	NA	TGTGCCAGCAGCTTAGTTGGTTCGGGGGGTGGCACTGAAGCTTTCTTT	CASSLVGSGGGTEAFF
many	TRBJ2-2	TRBV6-2/TRBV6-3	NA	TGTGCCAGCAGAAGGGGAGCCGGGGAGCTGTTTTTT	CASRRGAGELFF
NA	TRBJ1-1	TRBV18	NA	TGTGCCAGCTCACCGGACAGATCTGAAGCTTTCTTT	CASSPDRSEAFF
few	TRBJ2-1	TRBV7-6	NA	TGTGCCAGCAGCTTAATGGGGTCCCCTAACTTCAATGAGCAGTTCTTC	CASSLMGSPNFNEQFF
NA	TRBJ2-1	TRBV7-3	TRBD1	TGTGCCAGCAGCCCCGACAGGGGCGCGGTCAATGAGCAGTTCTTC	CASSPDRGAVNEQFF
many	TRBJ1-1	TRBV12-3/TRBV12-4	NA	TGTGCCAGCAGTTTCCGCACTGAAGCTTTCTTT	CASSFRTEAFF
few	TRBJ2-7	TRBV20-1	NA	TGCAGTGCTAGAGATCAGTACCGGGGAGGAGGCGTCTACGAGCAGTACTTC	CSARDQYRGGGVYEQYF
many	TRBJ2-7	TRBV15	NA	TGTGCCACCAGCAGAGTCGGCAGGGCCTACGAGCAGTACTTC	CATSRVGRAYEQYF
many	TRBJ2-1	TRBV12-3/TRBV12-4	NA	TGTGCCAGCAGTTTAGAAGGGCCGGGCTCCTACAATGAGCAGTTCTTC	CASSLEGPGSYNEQFF
NA	TRBJ2-6	TRBV5-1	NA	TGCGCCAGCAGCTTGGTGCCAGCAAGCTCTGGGGCCAACGTCCTGACTTTC	CASSLVPASSGANVLTF
many	TRBJ1-1	TRBV7-2	TRBD1	TGTGCCAGCAGCGGGACAGGGGGCGGAAACACTGAAGCTTTCTTT	CASSGTGGGNTEAFF
NA	TRBJ2-5	TRBV24-1	NA	TGTGCCACCAGTGATTGGACAGATCAAGAGACCCAGTACTTC	CATSDWTDQETQYF
many	TRBJ2-5	TRBV7-6	NA	TGTGCCAGCAGCTTAGGGTTAGGGGTGGCAAGCCTCCTCCAAGAGACCCAGTACTTC	CASSLGLGVASLLQETQYF
few	TRBJ2-2	TRBV20-1	NA	TGCAGTGCTAGCAGACGCGGACAGAACACCGGGGAGCTGTTTTTT	CSASRRGQNTGELFF
few	TRBJ1-1	TRBV5-6	NA	TGTGCCAGCAGCTTGGGGTCAGGGCCGAACACTGAAGCTTTCTTT	CASSLGSGPNTEAFF